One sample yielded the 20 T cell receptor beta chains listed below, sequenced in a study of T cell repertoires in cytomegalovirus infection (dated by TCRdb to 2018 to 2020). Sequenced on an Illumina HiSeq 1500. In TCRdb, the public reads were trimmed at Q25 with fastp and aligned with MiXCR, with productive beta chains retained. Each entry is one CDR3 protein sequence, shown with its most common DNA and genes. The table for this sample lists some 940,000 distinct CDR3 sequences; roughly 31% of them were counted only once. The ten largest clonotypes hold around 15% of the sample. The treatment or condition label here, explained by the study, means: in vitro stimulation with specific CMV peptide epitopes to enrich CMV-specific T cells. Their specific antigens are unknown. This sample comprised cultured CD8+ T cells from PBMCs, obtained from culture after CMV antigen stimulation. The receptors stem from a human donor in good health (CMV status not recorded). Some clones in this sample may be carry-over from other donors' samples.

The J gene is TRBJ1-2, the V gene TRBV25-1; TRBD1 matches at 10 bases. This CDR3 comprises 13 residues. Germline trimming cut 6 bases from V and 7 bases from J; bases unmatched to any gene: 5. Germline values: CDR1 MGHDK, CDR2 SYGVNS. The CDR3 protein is CASRTDRGAGYTF. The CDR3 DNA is TGTGCCAGCAGAACGGACAGGGGGGCTGGCTACACCTTC.

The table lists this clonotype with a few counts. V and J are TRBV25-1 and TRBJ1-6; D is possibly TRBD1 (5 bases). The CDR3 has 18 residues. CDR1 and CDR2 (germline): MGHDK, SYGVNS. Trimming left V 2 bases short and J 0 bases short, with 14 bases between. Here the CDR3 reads CASSEGTVRSSYNSPLHF. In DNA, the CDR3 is TGTGCCAGCAGTGAAGGGACTGTTAGAAGCTCCTATAATTCACCCCTCCACTTT.

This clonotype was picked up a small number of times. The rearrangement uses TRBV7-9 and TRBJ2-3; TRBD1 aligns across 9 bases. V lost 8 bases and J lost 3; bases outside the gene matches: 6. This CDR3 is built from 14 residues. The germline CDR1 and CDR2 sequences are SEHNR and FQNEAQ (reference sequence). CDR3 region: CASARDRDTDTQYF. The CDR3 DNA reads TGTGCCAGCGCCCGGGACAGGGATACAGATACGCAGTATTTT.

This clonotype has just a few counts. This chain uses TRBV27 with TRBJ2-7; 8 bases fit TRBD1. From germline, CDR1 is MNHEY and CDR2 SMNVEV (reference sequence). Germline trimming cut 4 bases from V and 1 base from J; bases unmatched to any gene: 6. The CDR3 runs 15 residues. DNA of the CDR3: TGTGCCAGCAGTTCTCGACAGGGGAAGTCCTACGAGCAGTACTTC. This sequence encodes CASSSRQGKSYEQYF.

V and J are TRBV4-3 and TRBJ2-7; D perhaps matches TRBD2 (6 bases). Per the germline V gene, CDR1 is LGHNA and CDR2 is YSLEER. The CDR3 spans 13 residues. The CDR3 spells CTSSQDRGSEQYV. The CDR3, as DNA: TGCACCAGCAGCCAAGATCGGGGGTCGGAGCAGTACGTC.

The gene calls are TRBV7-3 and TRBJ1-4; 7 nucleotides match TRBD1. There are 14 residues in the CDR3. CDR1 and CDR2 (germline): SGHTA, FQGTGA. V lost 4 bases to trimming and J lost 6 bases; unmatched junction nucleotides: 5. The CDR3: CASSWRGTDEKLFF. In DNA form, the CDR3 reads TGTGCCAGCAGCTGGCGGGGGACAGATGAAAAACTGTTTTTT.

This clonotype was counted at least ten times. CDR3 DNA: TGTGCCAGTAGTATCGACAGGGGCGGTCAGCCCCAGCATTTT. The encoded protein is CASSIDRGGQPQHF. V and J are TRBV19 and TRBJ1-5; 8 nucleotides align to TRBD1. J was trimmed by 6 bases and V by 3 bases; bases with no gene match: 4. The CDR3 is 14 residues long. Germline V gene data show CDR1 as LNHDA and CDR2 as SQIVND (reference sequence). The variable domain in full, with the rest retrieved from reference TRBV19 and TRBJ1-5, is DGGITQSPKYLFRKEGQNVTLSCEQNLNHDAMYWYRQDPGQGLRLIYYSQIVNDFQKGDIAEGYSVSREKKESFPLTVTSAQKNPTAFYLCASSIDRGGQPQHFGDGTRLSIL.

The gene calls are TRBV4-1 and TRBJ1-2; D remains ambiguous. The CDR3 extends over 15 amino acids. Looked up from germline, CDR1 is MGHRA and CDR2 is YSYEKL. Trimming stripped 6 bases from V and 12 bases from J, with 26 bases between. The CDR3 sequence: CASSDTVLPGEDDTF. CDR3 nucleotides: TGCGCCAGCAGTGACACGGTCTTACCCGGGGAGGACGACACCTTC.

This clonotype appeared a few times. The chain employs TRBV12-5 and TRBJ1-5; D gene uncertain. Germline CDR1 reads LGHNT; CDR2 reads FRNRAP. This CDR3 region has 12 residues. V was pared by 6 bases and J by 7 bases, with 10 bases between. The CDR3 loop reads CASGGIGQPQHF. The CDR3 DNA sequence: TGTGCTAGTGGAGGGATAGGGCAGCCCCAGCATTTT.

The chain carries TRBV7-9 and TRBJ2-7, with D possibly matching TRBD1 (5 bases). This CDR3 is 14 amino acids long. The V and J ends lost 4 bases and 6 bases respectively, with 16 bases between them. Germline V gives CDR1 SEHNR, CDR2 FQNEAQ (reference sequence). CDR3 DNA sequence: TGTGCCAGCAGCTCCCTGAAACCCAGGGTCGAGCAGTACTTC. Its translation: CASSSLKPRVEQYF.

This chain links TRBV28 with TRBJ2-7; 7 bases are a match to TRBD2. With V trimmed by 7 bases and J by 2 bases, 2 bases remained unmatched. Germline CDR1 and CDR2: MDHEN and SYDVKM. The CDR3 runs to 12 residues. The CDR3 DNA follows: TGTGCCAGCAACGGACTAGCCTACGAGCAGTACTTC. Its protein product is CASNGLAYEQYF.

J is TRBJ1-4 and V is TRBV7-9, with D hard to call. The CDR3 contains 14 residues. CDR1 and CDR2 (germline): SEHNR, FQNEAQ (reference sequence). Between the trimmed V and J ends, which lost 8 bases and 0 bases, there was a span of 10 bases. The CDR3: CASSAIATNEKLFF. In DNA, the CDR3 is TGTGCCAGCTCAGCGATTGCAACTAATGAAAAACTGTTTTTT.

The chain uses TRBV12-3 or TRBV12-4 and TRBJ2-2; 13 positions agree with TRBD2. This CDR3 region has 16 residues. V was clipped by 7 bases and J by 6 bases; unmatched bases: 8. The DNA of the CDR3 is TGTGCCAGCAATCCCTGGACTAGCGGGGGTTCCGGGGAGCTGTTTTTT. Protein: CASNPWTSGGSGELFF.

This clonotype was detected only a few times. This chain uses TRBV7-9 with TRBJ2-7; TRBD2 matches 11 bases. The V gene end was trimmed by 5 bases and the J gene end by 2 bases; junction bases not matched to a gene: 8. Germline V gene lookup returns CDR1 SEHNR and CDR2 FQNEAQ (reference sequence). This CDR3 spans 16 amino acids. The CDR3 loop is CASSTPLAGGPYEQYF. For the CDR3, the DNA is TGTGCCAGCAGCACCCCTCTAGCGGGGGGACCCTACGAGCAGTACTTC.

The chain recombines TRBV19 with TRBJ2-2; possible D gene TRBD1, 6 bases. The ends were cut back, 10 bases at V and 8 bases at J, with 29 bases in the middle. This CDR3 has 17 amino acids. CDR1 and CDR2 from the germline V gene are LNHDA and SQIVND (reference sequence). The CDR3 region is CATKGAGVGSGLGELFF. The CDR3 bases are TGTGCCACCAAAGGGGCAGGGGTTGGTTCGGGCCTAGGGGAGCTGTTTTTT.

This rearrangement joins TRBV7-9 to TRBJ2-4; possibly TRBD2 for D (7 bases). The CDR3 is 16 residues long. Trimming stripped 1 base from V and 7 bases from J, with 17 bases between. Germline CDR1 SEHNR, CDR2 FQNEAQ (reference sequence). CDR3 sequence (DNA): TGTGCCAGCAGCTTAGGATGGCAGGGGAGGGGGAACATTCAGTACTTC. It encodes CASSLGWQGRGNIQYF.

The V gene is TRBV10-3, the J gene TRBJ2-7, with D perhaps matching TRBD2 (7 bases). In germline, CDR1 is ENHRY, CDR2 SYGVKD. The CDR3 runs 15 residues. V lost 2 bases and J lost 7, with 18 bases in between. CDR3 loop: CAISEGGGRTGEQYF. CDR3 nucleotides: TGTGCCATCAGTGAGGGGGGGGGGCGAACGGGGGAGCAGTACTTC.

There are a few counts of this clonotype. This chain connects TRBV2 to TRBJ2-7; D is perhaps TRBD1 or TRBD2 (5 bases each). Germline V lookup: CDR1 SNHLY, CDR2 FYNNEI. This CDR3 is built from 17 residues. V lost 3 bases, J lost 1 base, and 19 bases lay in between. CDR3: CASSDRQRSRGSYEQYV. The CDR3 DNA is TGTGCCAGCAGTGACAGACAGCGCTCGAGGGGTTCCTACGAGCAGTACGTC.

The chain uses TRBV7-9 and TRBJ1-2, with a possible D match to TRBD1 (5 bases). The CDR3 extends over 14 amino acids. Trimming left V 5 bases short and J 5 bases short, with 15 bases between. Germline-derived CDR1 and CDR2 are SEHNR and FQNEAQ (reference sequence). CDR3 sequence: CASSTLVREYGYTF. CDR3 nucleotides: TGTGCCAGCAGCACCCTGGTCAGGGAATATGGCTACACCTTC. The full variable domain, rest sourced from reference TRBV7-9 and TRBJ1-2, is DTGVSQNPRHKITKRGQNVTFRCDPISEHNRLYWYRQTLGQGPEFLTYFQNEAQLEKSRLLSDRFSAERPKGSFSTLEIQRTEQGDSAMYLCASSTLVREYGYTFGSGTRLTVV.

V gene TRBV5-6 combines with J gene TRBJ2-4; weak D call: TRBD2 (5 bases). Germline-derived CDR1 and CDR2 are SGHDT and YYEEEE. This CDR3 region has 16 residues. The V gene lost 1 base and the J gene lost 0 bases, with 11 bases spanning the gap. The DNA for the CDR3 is TGTGCCAGCAGCTTGAACGGACTGCTAGCCAAAAACATTCAGTACTTC. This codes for CASSLNGLLAKNIQYF.